These 6 T cell receptor beta chains were sequenced from one sample in a study of blood T cell repertoires in COVID-19. Produced via immunoSEQ multiplex PCR; TCRdb's table is partial and in-frame only. The sample yields some 140,000 clones, approximately 86% seen once. Sequenced material: peripheral blood. The receptors originated from a woman aged 50 to 60 who had recovered from COVID-19.

The rearrangement uses TRBV12-3 or TRBV12-4 and TRBJ2-1; a possible D gene is TRBD2 (5 bases). V was shortened by 4 bases and J by 11 bases, with 9 bases between the two germline ends. The CDR3 has 11 residues. The DNA of the CDR3 is TGTGCCAGCAGTTCCGGGATAAAGCAGTTCTTC. Protein: CASSSGIKQFF.

As DNA, the CDR3 is TGTGCCAGTAGGGTTGCGACAGGGTCCACTGAAGCTTTCTTT. As protein: CASRVATGSTEAFF. V gene TRBV19 combines with J gene TRBJ1-1; 7 bases line up with TRBD1. V trimming: 6 bases; J trimming: 4 bases; junction bases outside the gene matches: 8. Per the germline V gene, CDR1 is LNHDA and CDR2 is SQIVND (reference sequence). The CDR3 extends over 14 amino acids.

This chain uses TRBV9 with TRBJ1-5, with a weak D call TRBD1 (5 bases). The CDR3 is 13 amino acids. The V gene's germline CDR1 is SGDLS and CDR2 YYNGEE. The V end lost 0 bases, the J end lost 6 bases, and 7 bases lay between the germline ends. The CDR3 spells CASSVAGFQPQHF. CDR3 in DNA: TGTGCCAGCAGCGTAGCAGGGTTTCAGCCCCAGCATTTT.

The gene calls are TRBV5-5 and TRBJ1-5, with 7 positions matching TRBD1. J was trimmed by 2 bases and V by 4 bases; bases with no gene match: 3. Germline CDR1 and CDR2: SGHKS and YYEKEE (reference sequence). This CDR3 comprises 14 residues. CDR3 sequence reads: CASSIDRGNQPQHF. DNA of the CDR3: TGTGCCAGCAGCATCGACAGGGGCAATCAGCCCCAGCATTTT.

In DNA, the CDR3 is TGTGCCACCAACCGGGATAGCGGGGTTGTAGATACGCAGTATTTT. It encodes CATNRDSGVVDTQYF. The V and J genes are TRBV2 and TRBJ2-3, with 8 bases that match TRBD2. Germline trimming cut 10 bases from V and 5 bases from J; bases unmatched to any gene: 14. Germline V CDR1 and CDR2: SNHLY, FYNNEI. The CDR3 is 15 amino acids.

This chain uses TRBV12-3 or TRBV12-4 with TRBJ1-2; tentative D call: TRBD1 (5 bases). Trimming left V 4 bases short and J 8 bases short, with 11 bases between. The CDR3 loop spans 12 amino acids. The CDR3, as DNA: TGTGCCAGCAGTTGGGGGGTCCTCGGCTACACCTTC. This sequence encodes CASSWGVLGYTF.